One sample yielded the 10 T cell receptor beta chains listed below, sequenced in a study of Ad26.COV2.S vaccination and SARS-CoV-2 variants. Treatment defined: around 19 received Ad26.COV2.S at low or high dose, single or two shots; about five received placebo; per-sample allocation not given. Day 63 after the first vaccine or placebo injection was the time point for sampling. Libraries were prepared by immunoSEQ multiplex PCR; TCRdb keeps only in-frame clonotypes and omits some of them. The table lists hundreds of thousands of clones, less than 90% of them singletons, with approximately 12% in the top ten. The sequencing used peripheral blood, collected in a trial of Ad26.COV2.S vaccine versus placebo. These receptors were obtained from a person aged 18-60 years who received the Ad26.COV2.S COVID-19 vaccine or a placebo.

The table lists this clone with a count of one. CDR3 region: CASSQAGTVGGGYTF. The CDR3 DNA reads as TGTGCCAGCAGCCAAGCAGGGACAGTCGGCGGGGGCTACACCTTC. The V call is TRBV5-4, the J call TRBJ1-2; 7 nucleotides line up with TRBD1. CDR3 length: 15 amino acids. Trimming took 4 bases from V and 8 from J; bases not matched to a gene: 14. Germline V gene lookup returns CDR1 SGHNT and CDR2 YYREEE (reference sequence).

The J gene is TRBJ1-3, the V gene TRBV5-4, with TRBD1 identical over 7 bases. Germline assignment: CDR1 SGHNT and CDR2 YYREEE (reference sequence). The CDR3 consists of 16 residues. The V segment lost 4 bases and the J segment 0 bases; nucleotides outside the gene matches: 7. CDR3 DNA sequence: TGTGCCAGCAGCCGGGGACAGCAGAGCTCTGGAAACACCATATATTTT. As protein: CASSRGQQSSGNTIYF.

J is TRBJ2-5 and V is TRBV11-2; D is perhaps TRBD1 (6 bases). Germline CDR1 is SGHAT and CDR2 is FQNNGV. The CDR3 consists of 16 residues. V was pared by 5 bases and J by 4 bases, with 20 bases between. The CDR3 here is CASSAIQGRVGETQYF. As DNA, the CDR3 is TGTGCCAGCAGCGCCATTCAGGGGCGGGTAGGAGAGACCCAGTACTTC.

The count of this clone is one. This chain uses TRBV7-2 with TRBJ2-2; 11 nucleotides line up with TRBD1. Germline V lookup: CDR1 SGHTA, CDR2 FQGNSA. CDR3 length: 13 amino acids. V shed 5 bases and J 13 bases; nucleotides not matched to a gene: 6. CDR3 DNA: TGTGCCAGCAGCCCCCGGGACAGGGGGTTGCTGTTTTTT. Translating gives CASSPRDRGLLFF. The full variable domain, in which reference TRBV7-2 and TRBJ2-2 provide the parts outside the CDR3, is GAGVSQSPSNKVTEKGKDVELRCDPISGHTALYWYRQSLGQGLEFLIYFQGNSAPDKSGLPSDRFSAERTGGSVSTLTIQRTQQEDSAVYLCASSPRDRGLLFFGEGSRLTVL.

This CDR3 reads CASTPPVGGQFGYTF. CDR3 bases: TGTGCCAGCACCCCTCCTGTCGGGGGGCAGTTTGGCTACACCTTC. The chain couples TRBV7-9 to TRBJ1-2; TRBD1 is a possible D gene (6 bases). Trimming removed 7 bases from V and 7 bases from J, with 22 bases in between. Looked up from germline, CDR1 is SEHNR and CDR2 is FQNEAQ (reference sequence). This CDR3 spans 15 amino acids. Full variable domain (remainder filled in from reference TRBV7-9 and TRBJ1-2): DTGVSQNPRHKITKRGQNVTFRCDPISEHNRLYWYRQTLGQGPEFLTYFQNEAQLEKSRLLSDRFSAERPKGSFSTLEIQRTEQGDSAMYLCASTPPVGGQFGYTFGSGTRLTVV.

The chain uses TRBV29-1 and TRBJ1-2, with 7 bases lining up with TRBD1. The CDR3 consists of 12 residues. J gave up 6 bases and V 4 bases, and 5 bases lay outside the gene matches. The germline V gene encodes CDR1 SQVTM and CDR2 ANQGSEA. The CDR3 sequence: CSVVQGTDGYTF. The CDR3 DNA sequence: TGCAGCGTTGTACAGGGGACCGATGGCTACACCTTC.

Comment on this clone: The sample has other DNA sequences that encode this CDR3 too. J is TRBJ2-1 and V is TRBV9; D uncertain. The CDR3 loop spans 13 amino acids. CDR1 and CDR2 from the germline V gene are SGDLS and YYNGEE. V dropped 0 bases and J dropped 4 bases, with 5 bases sitting between them. CDR3 loop: CASSVEGYNEQFF. For the CDR3, the DNA is TGTGCCAGCAGCGTAGAGGGTTACAATGAGCAGTTCTTC. Full variable domain (missing parts from reference TRBV9 and TRBJ2-1): DSGVTQTPKHLITATGQRVTLRCSPRSGDLSVYWYQQSLDQGLQFLIQYYNGEERAKGNILERFSAQQFPDLHSELNLSSLELGDSALYFCASSVEGYNEQFFGPGTRLTVL.

The rearrangement joins TRBV9 to TRBJ1-3, with D possibly matching TRBD1 (5 bases). The germline V gene has CDR1 SGDLS and CDR2 YYNGEE. The V gene lost 1 base and the J gene lost 0 bases, with 8 bases spanning the gap. This CDR3 has 15 amino acids. The CDR3 sequence is CASSVYGASGNTIYF. Written as DNA, the CDR3 is TGTGCCAGCAGCGTATATGGGGCCTCTGGAAACACCATATATTTT. The variable domain in full, completed from reference TRBV9 and TRBJ1-3, reads DSGVTQTPKHLITATGQRVTLRCSPRSGDLSVYWYQQSLDQGLQFLIQYYNGEERAKGNILERFSAQQFPDLHSELNLSSLELGDSALYFCASSVYGASGNTIYFGEGSWLTVV.

The chain employs TRBV5-1 and TRBJ2-2, with 9 bases fitting TRBD2. Germline V gene sequence: CDR1 SGHRS, CDR2 YFSETQ. This CDR3 is built from 16 residues. V shed 3 bases, J shed 6 bases, and the junction held 9 bases outside the gene matches. The CDR3 DNA reads TGCGCCAGCAGCTGGGGTGCGGGGGGGTTCCCCGGGGAGCTGTTTTTT. Translation gives CASSWGAGGFPGELFF.

The chain uses TRBV5-8 and TRBJ2-1; D is ambiguous. V lost 4 bases and J 0 bases, leaving 17 bases between the germline ends. Germline-derived CDR1 and CDR2 are SGHTS and YDEGEE. The length of the CDR3 is 17 residues. The CDR3: CASSPVAHTSSYNEQFF. The CDR3 coding sequence is TGTGCCAGCAGCCCCGTCGCTCACACGAGCTCCTACAATGAGCAGTTCTTC. The entire variable domain, with the rest obtained from reference TRBV5-8 and TRBJ2-1, is as follows: EAGVTQSPTHLIKTRGQQATLRCSPISGHTSVYWYQQALGLGLQFLLWYDEGEERNRGNFPPRFSGRQFPNYSSELNVNALELEDSALYLCASSPVAHTSSYNEQFFGPGTRLTVL.